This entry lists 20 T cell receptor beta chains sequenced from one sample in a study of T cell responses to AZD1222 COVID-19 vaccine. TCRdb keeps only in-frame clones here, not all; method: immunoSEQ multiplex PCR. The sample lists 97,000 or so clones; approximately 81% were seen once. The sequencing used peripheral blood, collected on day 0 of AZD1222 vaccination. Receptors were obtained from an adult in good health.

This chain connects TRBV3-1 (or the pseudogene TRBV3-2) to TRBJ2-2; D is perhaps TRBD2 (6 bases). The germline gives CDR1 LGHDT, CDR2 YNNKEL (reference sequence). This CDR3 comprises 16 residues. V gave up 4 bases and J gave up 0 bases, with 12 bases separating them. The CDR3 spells CASSPLAISNTGELFF. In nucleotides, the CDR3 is TGTGCCAGCAGCCCTCTAGCGATCTCGAACACCGGGGAGCTGTTTTTT.

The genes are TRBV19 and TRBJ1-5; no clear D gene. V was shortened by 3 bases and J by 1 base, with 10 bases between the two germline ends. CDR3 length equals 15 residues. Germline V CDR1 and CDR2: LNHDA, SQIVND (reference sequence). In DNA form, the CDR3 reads TGTGCCAGTAGTATTAGCAGTACCAGCAATCAGCCCCAGCATTTT. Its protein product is CASSISSTSNQPQHF.

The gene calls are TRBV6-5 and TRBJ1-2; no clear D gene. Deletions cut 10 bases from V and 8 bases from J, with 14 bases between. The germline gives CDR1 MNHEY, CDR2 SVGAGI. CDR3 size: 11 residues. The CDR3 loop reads CAIGLSGGYTF. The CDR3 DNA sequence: TGTGCCATCGGGCTCTCCGGCGGCTACACCTTC.

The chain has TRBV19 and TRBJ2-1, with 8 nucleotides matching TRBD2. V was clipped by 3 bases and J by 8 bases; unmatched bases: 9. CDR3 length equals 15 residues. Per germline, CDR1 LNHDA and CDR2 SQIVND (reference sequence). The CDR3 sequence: CASSMFGGGEYEQFF. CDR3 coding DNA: TGTGCCAGTAGTATGTTCGGGGGGGGCGAATATGAGCAGTTCTTC.

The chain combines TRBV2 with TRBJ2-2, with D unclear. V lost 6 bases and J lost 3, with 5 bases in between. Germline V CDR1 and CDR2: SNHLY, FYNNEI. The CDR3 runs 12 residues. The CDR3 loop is CASRGHTGELFF. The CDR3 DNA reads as TGTGCCAGCAGGGGTCACACCGGGGAGCTGTTTTTT. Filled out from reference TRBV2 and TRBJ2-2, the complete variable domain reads EPEVTQTPSHQVTQMGQEVILRCVPISNHLYFYWYRQILGQKVEFLVSFYNNEISEKSEIFDDQFSVERPDGSNFTLKIRSTKLEDSAMYFCASRGHTGELFFGEGSRLTVL.

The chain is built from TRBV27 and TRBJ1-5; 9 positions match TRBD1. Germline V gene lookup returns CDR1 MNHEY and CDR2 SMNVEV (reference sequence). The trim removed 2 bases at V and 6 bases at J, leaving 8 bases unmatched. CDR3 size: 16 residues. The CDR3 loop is CASSLGATGGGQPQHF. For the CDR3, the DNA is TGTGCCAGCAGTTTAGGAGCCACAGGGGGCGGTCAGCCCCAGCATTTT.

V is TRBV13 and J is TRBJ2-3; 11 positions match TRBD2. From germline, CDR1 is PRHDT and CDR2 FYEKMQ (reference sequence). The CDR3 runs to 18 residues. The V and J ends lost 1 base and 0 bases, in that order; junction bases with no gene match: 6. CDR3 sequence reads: CASSLEGSGGASTDTQYF. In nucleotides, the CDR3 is TGTGCCAGCAGCTTAGAGGGTAGCGGGGGGGCCAGCACAGATACGCAGTATTTT.

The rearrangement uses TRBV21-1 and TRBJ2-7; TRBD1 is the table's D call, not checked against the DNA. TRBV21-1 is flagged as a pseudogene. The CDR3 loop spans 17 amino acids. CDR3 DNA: TGTGCCAGCTGGCCGCAAGCTTGGCCGAGAGGACAGTACGAGCAGTACTTC. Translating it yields CASWPQAWPRGQYEQYF.

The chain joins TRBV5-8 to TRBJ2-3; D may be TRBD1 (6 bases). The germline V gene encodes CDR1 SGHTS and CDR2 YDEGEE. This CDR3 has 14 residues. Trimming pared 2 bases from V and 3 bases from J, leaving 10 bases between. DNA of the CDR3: TGTGCCAGCAGCTTCAGGGGAATAACAGATACGCAGTATTTT. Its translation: CASSFRGITDTQYF.

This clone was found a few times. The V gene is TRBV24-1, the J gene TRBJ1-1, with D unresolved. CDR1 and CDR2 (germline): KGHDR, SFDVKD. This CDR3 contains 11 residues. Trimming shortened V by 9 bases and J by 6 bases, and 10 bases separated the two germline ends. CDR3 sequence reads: CATAVGSEAFF. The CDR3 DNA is TGTGCCACCGCAGTCGGGTCTGAAGCTTTCTTT.

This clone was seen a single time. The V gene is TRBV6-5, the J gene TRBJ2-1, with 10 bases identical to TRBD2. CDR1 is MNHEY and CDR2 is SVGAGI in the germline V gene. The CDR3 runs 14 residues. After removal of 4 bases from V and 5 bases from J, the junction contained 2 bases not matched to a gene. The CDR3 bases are TGTGCCAGCAGTTCTAGCGGGGGTAACAATGAGCAGTTCTTC. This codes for CASSSSGGNNEQFF.

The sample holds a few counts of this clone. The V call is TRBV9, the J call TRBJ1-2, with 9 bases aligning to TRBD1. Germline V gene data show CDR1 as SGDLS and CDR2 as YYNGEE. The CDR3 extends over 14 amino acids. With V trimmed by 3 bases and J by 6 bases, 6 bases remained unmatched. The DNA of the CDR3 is TGTGCCAGCAGCGCACTCGGGACAGGGCATGGCTACACCTTC. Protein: CASSALGTGHGYTF.

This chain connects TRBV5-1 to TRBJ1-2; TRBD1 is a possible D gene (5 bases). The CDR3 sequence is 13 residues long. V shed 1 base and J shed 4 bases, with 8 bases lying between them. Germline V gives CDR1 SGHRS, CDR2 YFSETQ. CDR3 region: CASSLSGTYGYTF. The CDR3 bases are TGCGCCAGCAGCTTGAGTGGGACCTATGGCTACACCTTC.

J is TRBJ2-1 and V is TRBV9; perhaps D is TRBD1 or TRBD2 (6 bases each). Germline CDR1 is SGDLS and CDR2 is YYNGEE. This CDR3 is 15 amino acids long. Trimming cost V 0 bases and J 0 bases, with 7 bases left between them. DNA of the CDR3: TGTGCCAGCAGCGTAGAGGGGGGCTCCTACAATGAGCAGTTCTTC. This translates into CASSVEGGSYNEQFF. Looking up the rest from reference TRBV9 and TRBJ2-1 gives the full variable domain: DSGVTQTPKHLITATGQRVTLRCSPRSGDLSVYWYQQSLDQGLQFLIQYYNGEERAKGNILERFSAQQFPDLHSELNLSSLELGDSALYFCASSVEGGSYNEQFFGPGTRLTVL.

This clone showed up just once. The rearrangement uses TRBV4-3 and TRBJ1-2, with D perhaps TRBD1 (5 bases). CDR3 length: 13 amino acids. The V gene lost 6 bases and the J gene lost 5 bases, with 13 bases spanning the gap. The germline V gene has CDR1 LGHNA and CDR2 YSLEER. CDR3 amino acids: CASRGKGVYGYTF. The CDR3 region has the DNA TGCGCCAGCAGGGGCAAAGGGGTGTATGGCTACACCTTC.

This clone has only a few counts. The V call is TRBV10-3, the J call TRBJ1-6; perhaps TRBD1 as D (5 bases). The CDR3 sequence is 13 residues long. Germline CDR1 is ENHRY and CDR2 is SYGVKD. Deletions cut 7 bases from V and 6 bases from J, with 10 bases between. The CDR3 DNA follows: TGTGCCATCAAGGGACCATCTAATTCACCCCTCCACTTT. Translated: CAIKGPSNSPLHF.

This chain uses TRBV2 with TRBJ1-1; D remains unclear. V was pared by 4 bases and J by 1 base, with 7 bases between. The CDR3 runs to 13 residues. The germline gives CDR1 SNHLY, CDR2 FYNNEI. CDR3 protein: CASSGYENTEAFF. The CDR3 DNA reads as TGTGCCAGCAGTGGTTATGAGAACACTGAAGCTTTCTTT.

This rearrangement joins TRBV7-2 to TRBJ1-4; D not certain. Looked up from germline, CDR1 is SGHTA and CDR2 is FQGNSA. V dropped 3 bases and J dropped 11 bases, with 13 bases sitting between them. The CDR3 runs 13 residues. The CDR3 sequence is CASSFEEKGKLFF. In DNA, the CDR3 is TGTGCCAGCAGCTTCGAGGAGAAGGGCAAACTGTTTTTT.

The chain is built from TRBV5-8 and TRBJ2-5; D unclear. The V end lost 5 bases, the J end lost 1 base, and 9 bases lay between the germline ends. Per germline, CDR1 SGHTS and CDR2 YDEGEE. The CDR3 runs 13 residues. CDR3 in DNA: TGTGCCAGCAGTACAAGTCGCCAAGAGACCCAGTACTTC. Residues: CASSTSRQETQYF. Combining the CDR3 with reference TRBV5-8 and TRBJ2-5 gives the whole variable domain EAGVTQSPTHLIKTRGQQATLRCSPISGHTSVYWYQQALGLGLQFLLWYDEGEERNRGNFPPRFSGRQFPNYSSELNVNALELEDSALYLCASSTSRQETQYFGPGTRLLVL.

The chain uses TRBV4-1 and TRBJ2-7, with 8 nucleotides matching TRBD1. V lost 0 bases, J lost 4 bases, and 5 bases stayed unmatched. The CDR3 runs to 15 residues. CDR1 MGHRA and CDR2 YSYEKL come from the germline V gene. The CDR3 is CASSQDRGPGYEQYF. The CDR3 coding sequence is TGCGCCAGCAGCCAAGACAGGGGGCCCGGGTACGAGCAGTACTTC.